This T cell receptor (beta chain) came from a study of shared clonotypes between healthy human individuals. Study conclusions and caveats: Sorted-subset sequencing, rarefaction showed, was incomplete despite large depth.

V dropped 4 bases and J dropped 3; count of bases not matched to a gene: 6. Germline V gene lookup returns CDR1 GTSNPN and CDR2 SVGIG (reference sequence). The CDR3 covers 14 residues. At deep level, the assay was performed. Each subset's genomic DNA was shared equally among a number of immunoSEQ plates. Per the study methods: Junction-only immunoSEQ data arrived without quality scores, meaning filtering differed. The repertoire was sequenced with immunoSEQ multiplex PCR; TCRdb's copy has only in-frame clones and lacks some. D and trimming come from the DNA, and the V and J calls and clone size come from that table. Altogether about 2.3 million clones are present, approximately 95% being singletons, with the ten largest covering under 0.45%. With regard to this clone: Its antigen is unknown.

This TCR was sampled from a man between 18 and 29 years old in good health. Some clones in this sample may be carry-over from other donors' samples. Sequenced sample: naive CD4+ T cells from PBMCs. Subset noted: CD45RA+ positively selected. This chain uses TRBV30 with TRBJ2-1; TRBD2 agrees at 7 bases. CDR3 coding DNA: TGTGCCTGGACGGGCGGGAGAGGCTACAATGAGCAGTTCTTC. It codes for CAWTGGRGYNEQFF.